The next 25 T cell receptor beta chains were all read from a single sample in a study of blood T cell repertoires in COVID-19. Assay used: immunoSEQ multiplex PCR; TCRdb lists only in-frame clones, some missing. The sample lists roughly 250,000 clones, approximately 90% occurring once. The specimen sequenced was PBMCs or T cells enriched from blood (not recorded which). These receptors originate from a man over 45 who had been exposed to COVID-19.

This chain joins TRBV11-3 and TRBJ1-4, with D possibly TRBD1 on 5 matching bases. V was trimmed by 7 bases and J by 8 bases, leaving 17 bases between them. The CDR3 loop spans 14 amino acids. The germline gives CDR1 SGHNT, CDR2 YENEEA. This chain's CDR3 is CASNRQIRAEKLFF. The CDR3 DNA is TGTGCCAGCAACAGACAGATCAGGGCGGAAAAACTGTTTTTT.

This chain links TRBV3-1 (or the pseudogene TRBV3-2) with TRBJ2-3, with 8 bases matching TRBD2. Germline V gives CDR1 LGHDT, CDR2 YNNKEL (reference sequence). This CDR3 comprises 14 residues. With 4 bases clipped from V and 1 base from J, the junction kept 1 base outside the gene matches. The CDR3 sequence: CASSLGGGTDTQYF. The CDR3 nucleotides are TGTGCCAGCAGCCTCGGGGGGGGCACAGATACGCAGTATTTT.

The CDR3, as DNA: TGTGCCAGCAGTTTAGGACCTCCCGGGGTCTTCTCTGGGGCCAACGTCCTGACTTTC. This codes for CASSLGPPGVFSGANVLTF. This sequence joins TRBV27 and TRBJ2-6; D may be TRBD2 (5 bases). The CDR3 runs 19 residues. V was cut by 2 bases and J by 0 bases, with 17 bases left in between. The germline CDR1 and CDR2 sequences are MNHEY and SMNVEV (reference sequence).

The chain combines TRBV15 with TRBJ1-1; no definite D call. CDR3 length: 13 residues. V was trimmed by 11 bases and J by 3 bases, leaving 16 bases between them. Germline-derived CDR1 and CDR2 are LNHNV and YYDKDF (reference sequence). The CDR3: CAAETRGYTEAFF. The CDR3 DNA sequence: TGTGCCGCCGAGACACGGGGATACACTGAAGCTTTCTTT.

The chain is built from TRBV18 and TRBJ2-5; D is undetermined. Germline CDR1 and CDR2: KGHSH and LQKENI. This CDR3 comprises 13 residues. The germline V and J ends were trimmed by 5 bases and 0 bases, with 7 bases remaining between them. Here the CDR3 reads CASSAQNQETQYF. DNA of the CDR3: TGTGCCAGCTCAGCTCAGAACCAAGAGACCCAGTACTTC.

This chain joins TRBV5-6 and TRBJ2-2; TRBD1 matches 11 bases. The germline CDR1 and CDR2 sequences are SGHDT and YYEEEE. Unmatched junction bases numbered 6, after V lost 4 bases and J lost 4 bases. This CDR3 contains 16 residues. The CDR3 reads CASSLGTGGRTGELFF. CDR3 DNA sequence: TGTGCCAGCAGCCTTGGGACAGGGGGACGCACCGGGGAGCTGTTTTTT.

The chain couples TRBV18 to TRBJ1-2, with D hard to call. Looked up from germline, CDR1 is KGHSH and CDR2 is LQKENI. Trimming pared 3 bases from V and 6 bases from J, leaving 5 bases between. The CDR3 runs to 11 residues. CDR3 residues: CASSPLDGYTF. The CDR3 DNA reads as TGTGCCAGCTCACCTCTCGATGGCTACACCTTC.

This chain links TRBV7-2 with TRBJ1-2; D is unresolved. CDR3 size: 12 residues. Germline V CDR1 and CDR2: SGHTA, FQGNSA. V was pared by 0 bases and J by 11 bases, with 10 bases between. The CDR3 DNA reads as TGTGCCAGCAGCTTAGCTGGGCCTCTTTACACCTTC. This gives the protein CASSLAGPLYTF.

The chain employs TRBV9 and TRBJ2-1, with TRBD2 as a possible D gene (7 bases). V was cut by 0 bases and J by 0 bases, with 16 bases left in between. Germline V gene lookup returns CDR1 SGDLS and CDR2 YYNGEE. The CDR3 covers 18 residues. This CDR3 reads CASSVEGGDYSSYNEQFF. CDR3 bases: TGTGCCAGCAGCGTAGAGGGGGGGGACTACAGCTCCTACAATGAGCAGTTCTTC. The complete variable domain, with remaining parts taken from reference TRBV9 and TRBJ2-1, reads DSGVTQTPKHLITATGQRVTLRCSPRSGDLSVYWYQQSLDQGLQFLIQYYNGEERAKGNILERFSAQQFPDLHSELNLSSLELGDSALYFCASSVEGGDYSSYNEQFFGPGTRLTVL.

The rearrangement links TRBV6-2 or TRBV6-3 to TRBJ2-5; D is possibly TRBD1 (6 bases). This CDR3 comprises 13 residues. In germline, CDR1 is MNHEY, CDR2 SVGEGT. V was pared by 4 bases and J by 5 bases, with 11 bases between. The CDR3 here is CASSSGQTETQYF. Written as DNA, the CDR3 is TGTGCCAGCAGTTCCGGACAGACGGAGACCCAGTACTTC.

The chain has TRBV27 and TRBJ2-2; TRBD2 matches 11 bases. The CDR3 spans 16 residues. After removal of 3 bases from V and 5 bases from J, the junction contained 5 bases not matched to a gene. The V gene's germline CDR1 is MNHEY and CDR2 SMNVEV (reference sequence). The CDR3 here is CASSLLAGGPTGELFF. The CDR3 DNA reads as TGTGCCAGCAGTTTGTTAGCGGGGGGGCCGACCGGGGAGCTGTTTTTT.

The chain carries TRBV7-3 and TRBJ2-1; D possibly corresponds to TRBD2 (5 bases). Trimming cost V 2 bases and J 9 bases, with 20 bases left between them. Germline loops: CDR1 SGHTA, CDR2 FQGTGA. The length of the CDR3 is 16 residues. This CDR3 reads CASSLFRLASLGEQFF. The CDR3 region has the DNA TGTGCCAGCAGCTTATTTCGGTTGGCTAGCTTAGGTGAGCAGTTCTTC.

This chain links TRBV28 with TRBJ1-5; the match to TRBD1 covers 9 bases. CDR1 is MDHEN, CDR2 SYDVKM, per germline. This CDR3 has 15 residues. The J segment lost 5 bases and the V segment lost 7 bases, leaving 9 bases of the junction unmatched. The CDR3 here is CASNFATGGDQPQHF. CDR3 nucleotide sequence: TGTGCCAGCAATTTTGCCACAGGGGGCGATCAGCCCCAGCATTTT.

V and J are TRBV18 and TRBJ2-1, with 12 bases lining up with TRBD2. Per germline, CDR1 KGHSH and CDR2 LQKENI. The CDR3 totals 14 residues. Trimming removed 3 bases from V and 7 bases from J; junction bases left unmatched: 1. In nucleotides, the CDR3 is TGTGCCAGCTCACCTGGGACTAGCGGGAATGAGCAGTTCTTC. Its protein is CASSPGTSGNEQFF.

This clone has only one observation. The chain is built from TRBV5-1 and TRBJ2-5; TRBD1 might be the D (5 bases). The CDR3 has 16 amino acids. In germline, CDR1 is SGHRS, CDR2 YFSETQ. The ends were cut back, 0 bases at V and 1 base at J, with 13 bases in the middle. CDR3 region: CASSLGLWTTQETQYF. CDR3 in DNA: TGCGCCAGCAGCTTGGGACTCTGGACAACCCAAGAGACCCAGTACTTC. The complete variable domain, with remaining parts taken from reference TRBV5-1 and TRBJ2-5, reads KAGVTQTPRYLIKTRGQQVTLSCSPISGHRSVSWYQQTPGQGLQFLFEYFSETQRNKGNFPGRFSGRQFSNSRSEMNVSTLELGDSALYLCASSLGLWTTQETQYFGPGTRLLVL.

V is TRBV4-1 and J is TRBJ2-3, with 9 nucleotides matching TRBD1. CDR1 is MGHRA and CDR2 is YSYEKL in the germline V gene. Trimming removed 1 base from V and 0 bases from J; junction bases left unmatched: 5. The CDR3 has 17 residues. The CDR3 region has the DNA TGCGCCAGCAGCCAAGTGACAGGGGGGCCCAGCACAGATACGCAGTATTTT. Translated, it gives CASSQVTGGPSTDTQYF.

The V and J genes are TRBV5-1 and TRBJ1-1; D remains ambiguous. V lost 4 bases and J 5 bases, leaving 9 bases between the germline ends. Per the germline V gene, CDR1 is SGHRS and CDR2 is YFSETQ. The CDR3 has 12 residues. The CDR3 region has the DNA TGCGCCAGCAGCAAGACTCGTACTGAAGCTTTCTTT. As protein: CASSKTRTEAFF. Looking up the rest from reference TRBV5-1 and TRBJ1-1 gives the full variable domain: KAGVTQTPRYLIKTRGQQVTLSCSPISGHRSVSWYQQTPGQGLQFLFEYFSETQRNKGNFPGRFSGRQFSNSRSEMNVSTLELGDSALYLCASSKTRTEAFFGQGTRLTVV.

The V gene is TRBV30, the J gene TRBJ1-1; weak D call: TRBD1 (6 bases). V lost 6 bases and J 5 bases, leaving 16 bases between the germline ends. The CDR3 extends over 13 amino acids. Germline lookup yields CDR1 GTSNPN and CDR2 SVGIG (reference sequence). Written as DNA, the CDR3 is TGTGCCTGTAACAGGGTGATGATGACTGAAGCTTTCTTT. This translates into CACNRVMMTEAFF.

This chain joins TRBV28 and TRBJ2-5; the match to TRBD2 covers 8 bases. Looked up from germline, CDR1 is MDHEN and CDR2 is SYDVKM. The V segment lost 7 bases and the J segment 3 bases; nucleotides outside the gene matches: 10. CDR3 length: 15 amino acids. The CDR3 coding sequence is TGTGCCAGCACAGGGTTTGGAGCGGGAGAAGAGACCCAGTACTTC. Protein sequence: CASTGFGAGEETQYF.

The sample holds a few counts of this clone. V gene TRBV27 combines with J gene TRBJ2-5; D gene unclear. This CDR3 spans 14 amino acids. Germline V lookup: CDR1 MNHEY, CDR2 SMNVEV (reference sequence). Trimming removed 6 bases from V and 5 bases from J, with 16 bases in between. The CDR3 DNA sequence: TGTGCCAGCAGCGTGACCGGTAGAGCGGAGACCCAGTACTTC. Translation gives CASSVTGRAETQYF.

This chain joins TRBV4-2 and TRBJ2-6, with 7 positions matching TRBD1. The germline V gene encodes CDR1 LGHNA and CDR2 YNFKEQ. This CDR3 spans 18 amino acids. Unmatched junction bases numbered 5, after V lost 0 bases and J lost 0 bases. For the CDR3, the DNA is TGTGCCAGCAGCCAAGATCGGGCAGGGGGCTCTGGGGCCAACGTCCTGACTTTC. This codes for CASSQDRAGGSGANVLTF.

This clone occurred many times. The rearrangement links TRBV13 to TRBJ2-1, with a tentative D call TRBD1 (6 bases). Trimming shortened V by 5 bases and J by 12 bases, and 11 bases separated the two germline ends. Germline-derived CDR1 and CDR2 are PRHDT and FYEKMQ (reference sequence). This CDR3 comprises 11 residues. In DNA, the CDR3 is TGTGCCAGCAGCATAAAAGGGGGGCAGTTCTTC. Amino acid sequence: CASSIKGGQFF.

This chain connects TRBV5-1 to TRBJ1-1; TRBD1 matches 7 bases. This CDR3 region has 15 residues. V was clipped by 0 bases and J by 5 bases; unmatched bases: 7. Germline CDR1 is SGHRS and CDR2 is YFSETQ. CDR3 sequence reads: CASSLGGGTGTEAFF. CDR3 bases: TGCGCCAGCAGCTTGGGAGGGGGCACGGGGACTGAAGCTTTCTTT.

This sequence joins TRBV28 and TRBJ1-6, with D uncertain. V was cut by 8 bases and J by 4 bases, with 3 bases left in between. This CDR3 contains 11 residues. Germline V lookup: CDR1 MDHEN, CDR2 SYDVKM. The CDR3 DNA reads TGTGCCAGCGCGTATAATTCACCCCTCCACTTT. The encoded protein is CASAYNSPLHF.

V usage is TRBV4-2 and J usage is TRBJ2-1, with 8 bases identical to TRBD2. The V segment lost 8 bases and the J segment 9 bases; nucleotides outside the gene matches: 24. CDR1 is LGHNA and CDR2 is YNFKEQ in the germline V gene. The length of the CDR3 is 18 residues. CDR3 loop: CASRGEPGGPAKDVEQFF. The CDR3 nucleotides are TGTGCCAGCCGGGGGGAGCCGGGAGGGCCTGCCAAGGATGTTGAGCAGTTCTTC.